This is a list of T cell receptor beta chains from one sample in a study of human T cells and chemical hapten exposure. TCRdb itself ran the RACE reads through MiXCR, one entry per CDR3 protein. The table shows more than 80,000 distinct CDR3 sequences, with more than 9% occurring only once. The source was whole blood, collected in connection with sensitization to the hapten diphenylcyclopropenone (DPC). Source of these receptors: a woman in her forties or fifties with alopecia areata. Some clones in this sample may be carry-over from other donors' samples. Both conserved end residues are part of each CDR3. The D gene is left open where the match is weak. The size entry is marked missing in some rows and otherwise reads once, few, many or a size class.

j_gene,d_gene,v_gene,abundance,CDR3aa,CDR3nt
TRBJ1-5,TRBD1,TRBV3-1,few,CASSQGTGSVQPQHF,TGTGCCAGCAGCCAGGGGACAGGGTCTGTTCAGCCCCAGCATTTT
TRBJ1-6,TRBD1,TRBV7-9,.,CASSLVGTVRNSPLHF,TGTGCCAGCAGCTTAGTTGGGACAGTCCGTAATTCACCCCTCCACTTT
TRBJ2-7,.,TRBV7-9,few,CASSAGDYEQYF,TGTGCCAGCAGCGCCGGGGACTACGAGCAGTACTTC
TRBJ1-6,.,TRBV12-3/TRBV12-4,many,CASRRVDPYNSPLHF,TGTGCCAGCAGAAGGGTAGACCCCTATAATTCACCCCTCCACTTT
TRBJ2-1,.,TRBV20-1,many,CSAFGLGNEQFF,TGCAGTGCGTTTGGACTGGGCAATGAGCAGTTCTTC
TRBJ1-6,TRBD1,TRBV5-4,.,CASSRGQGISPLHF,TGTGCCAGCAGCCGCGGACAGGGTATTTCACCCCTCCACTTT
TRBJ2-5,.,TRBV20-1,few,CSAETAAQETQYF,TGCAGTGCAGAGACAGCGGCCCAAGAGACCCAGTACTTC
TRBJ2-7,.,TRBV20-1,many,CSADRSLSYEQYF,TGCAGTGCCGATAGGTCCCTCTCCTACGAGCAGTACTTC
TRBJ2-5,.,TRBV3-1,.,CASSPTELAWTQYF,TGTGCCAGCAGTCCGACGGAATTAGCTTGGACCCAGTACTTC
TRBJ1-1,.,TRBV28,many,CASSLSATRTEAFF,TGTGCCAGCAGTTTATCGGCCACCCGCACTGAAGCTTTCTTT
TRBJ1-1,.,TRBV6-2/TRBV6-3,many,CASTPGGVRANTEAFF,TGTGCCAGCACCCCTGGGGGGGTCCGGGCGAACACTGAAGCTTTCTTT